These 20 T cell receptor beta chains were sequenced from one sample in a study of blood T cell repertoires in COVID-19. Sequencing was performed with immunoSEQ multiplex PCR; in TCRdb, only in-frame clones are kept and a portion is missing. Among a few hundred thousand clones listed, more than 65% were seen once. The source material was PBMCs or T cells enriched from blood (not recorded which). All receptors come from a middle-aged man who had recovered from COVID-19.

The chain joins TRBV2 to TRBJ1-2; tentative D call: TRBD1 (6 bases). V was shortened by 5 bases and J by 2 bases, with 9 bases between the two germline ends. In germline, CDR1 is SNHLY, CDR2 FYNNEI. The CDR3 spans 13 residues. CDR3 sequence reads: CASSSTGNYGYTF. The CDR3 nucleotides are TGTGCCAGCAGTTCCACAGGGAACTATGGCTACACCTTC. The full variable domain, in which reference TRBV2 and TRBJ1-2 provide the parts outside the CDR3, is EPEVTQTPSHQVTQMGQEVILRCVPISNHLYFYWYRQILGQKVEFLVSFYNNEISEKSEIFDDQFSVERPDGSNFTLKIRSTKLEDSAMYFCASSSTGNYGYTFGSGTRLTVV.

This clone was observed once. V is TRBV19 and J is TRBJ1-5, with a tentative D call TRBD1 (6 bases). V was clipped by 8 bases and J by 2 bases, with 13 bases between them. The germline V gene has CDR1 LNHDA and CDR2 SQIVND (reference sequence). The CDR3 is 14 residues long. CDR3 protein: CASSHRQGNQPQHF. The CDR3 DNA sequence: TGTGCCAGTTCCCATCGACAGGGCAATCAGCCCCAGCATTTT.

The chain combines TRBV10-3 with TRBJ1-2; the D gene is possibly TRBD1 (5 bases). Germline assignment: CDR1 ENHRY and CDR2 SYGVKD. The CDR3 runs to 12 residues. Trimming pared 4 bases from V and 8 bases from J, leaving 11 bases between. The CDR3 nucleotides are TGTGCCATCAGTGGGACACGCGACGGCTACACCTTC. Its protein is CAISGTRDGYTF.

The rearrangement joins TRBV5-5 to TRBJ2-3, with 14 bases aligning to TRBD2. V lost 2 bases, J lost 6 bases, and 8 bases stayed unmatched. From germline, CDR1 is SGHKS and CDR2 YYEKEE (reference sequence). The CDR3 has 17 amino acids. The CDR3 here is CASSLVTSGGAKDTQYF. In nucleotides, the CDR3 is TGTGCCAGCAGCTTAGTGACTAGCGGGGGGGCAAAGGATACGCAGTATTTT.

The CDR3: CASTPGWGGDSQPQHF. In nucleotides, the CDR3 is TGTGCCAGTACCCCGGGTTGGGGGGGCGATAGTCAGCCCCAGCATTTT. V is TRBV19 and J is TRBJ1-5; D might be TRBD1 (6 bases). V dropped 7 bases and J dropped 6 bases, with 22 bases sitting between them. The CDR3 is 16 residues long. The germline V gene encodes CDR1 LNHDA and CDR2 SQIVND (reference sequence).

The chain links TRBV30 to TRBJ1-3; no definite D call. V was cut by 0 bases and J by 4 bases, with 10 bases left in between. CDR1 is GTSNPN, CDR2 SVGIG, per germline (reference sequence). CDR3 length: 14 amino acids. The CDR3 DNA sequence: TGTGCCTGGAGTGTGAGGTCCCGGGGAAACACCATATATTTT. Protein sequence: CAWSVRSRGNTIYF.

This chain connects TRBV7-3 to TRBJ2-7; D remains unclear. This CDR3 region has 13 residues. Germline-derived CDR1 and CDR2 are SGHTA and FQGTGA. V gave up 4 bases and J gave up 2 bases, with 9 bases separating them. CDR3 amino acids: CASSSRPPYEQYF. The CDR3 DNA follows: TGTGCCAGCAGCTCGAGGCCCCCCTACGAGCAGTACTTC.

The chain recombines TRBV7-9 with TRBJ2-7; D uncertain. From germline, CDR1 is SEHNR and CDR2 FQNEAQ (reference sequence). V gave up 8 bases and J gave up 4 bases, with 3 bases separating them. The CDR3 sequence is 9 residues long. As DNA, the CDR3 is TGTGCCAGCCTTTACGAGCAGTACTTC. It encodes CASLYEQYF.

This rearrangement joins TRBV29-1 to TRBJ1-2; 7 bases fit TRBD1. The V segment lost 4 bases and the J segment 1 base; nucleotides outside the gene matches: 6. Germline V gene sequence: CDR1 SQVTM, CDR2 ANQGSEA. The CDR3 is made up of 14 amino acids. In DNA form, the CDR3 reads TGCAGCGTTGCCAGGGGGGTGAATAACTATGGCTACACCTTC. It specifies CSVARGVNNYGYTF.

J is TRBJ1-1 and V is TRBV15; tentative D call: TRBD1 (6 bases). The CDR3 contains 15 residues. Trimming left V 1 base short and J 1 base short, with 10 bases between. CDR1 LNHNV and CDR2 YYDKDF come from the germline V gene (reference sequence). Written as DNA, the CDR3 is TGTGCCACCAGCAGAGGACGGGGACAGAACACTGAAGCTTTCTTT. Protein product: CATSRGRGQNTEAFF. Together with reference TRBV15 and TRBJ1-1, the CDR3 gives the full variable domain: DAMVIQNPRYQVTQFGKPVTLSCSQTLNHNVMYWYQQKSSQAPKLLFHYYDKDFNNEADTPDNFQSRRPNTSFCFLDIRSPGLGDTAMYLCATSRGRGQNTEAFFGQGTRLTVV.

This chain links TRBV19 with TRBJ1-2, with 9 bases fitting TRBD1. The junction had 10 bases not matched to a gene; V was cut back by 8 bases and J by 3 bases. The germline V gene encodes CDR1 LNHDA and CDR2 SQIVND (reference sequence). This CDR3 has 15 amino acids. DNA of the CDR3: TGTGCCAGTTCGCTGACGGACAGGGGATACTATGGCTACACCTTC. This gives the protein CASSLTDRGYYGYTF.

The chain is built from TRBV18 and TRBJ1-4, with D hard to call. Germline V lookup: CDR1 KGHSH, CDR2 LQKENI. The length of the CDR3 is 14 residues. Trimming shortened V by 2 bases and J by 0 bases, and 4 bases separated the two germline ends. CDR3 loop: CASSPTATNEKLFF. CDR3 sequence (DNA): TGTGCCAGCTCACCAACGGCAACTAATGAAAAACTGTTTTTT.

CDR3 loop: CASSVGSGAEAFF. DNA of the CDR3: TGTGCCAGCAGCGTCGGGTCGGGGGCTGAAGCTTTCTTT. This rearrangement joins TRBV9 to TRBJ1-1; maybe TRBD1 (5 bases). The germline gives CDR1 SGDLS, CDR2 YYNGEE. There are 13 residues in the CDR3. V lost 2 bases and J lost 6, with 11 bases in between.

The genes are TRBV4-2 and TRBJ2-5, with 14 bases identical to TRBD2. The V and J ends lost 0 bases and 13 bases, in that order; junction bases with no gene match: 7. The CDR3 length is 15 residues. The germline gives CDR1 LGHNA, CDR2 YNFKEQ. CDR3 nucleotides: TGTGCCAGCAGCCAAGATGTGACTAGCGGGGGGGTCTGGTACTTC. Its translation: CASSQDVTSGGVWYF.

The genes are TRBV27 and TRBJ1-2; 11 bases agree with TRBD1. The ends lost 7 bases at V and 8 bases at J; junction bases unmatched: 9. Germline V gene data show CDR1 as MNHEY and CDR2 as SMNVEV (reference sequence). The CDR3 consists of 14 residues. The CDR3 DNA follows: TGTGCCAGCAAGATAGGACAGGGGGCGAGAGGCTACACCTTC. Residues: CASKIGQGARGYTF.

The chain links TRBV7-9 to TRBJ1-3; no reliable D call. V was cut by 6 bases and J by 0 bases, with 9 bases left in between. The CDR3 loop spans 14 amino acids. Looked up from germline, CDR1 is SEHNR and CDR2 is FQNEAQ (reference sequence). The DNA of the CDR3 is TGTGCCAGCAGGGCGGCAGACTCTGGAAACACCATATATTTT. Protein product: CASRAADSGNTIYF.

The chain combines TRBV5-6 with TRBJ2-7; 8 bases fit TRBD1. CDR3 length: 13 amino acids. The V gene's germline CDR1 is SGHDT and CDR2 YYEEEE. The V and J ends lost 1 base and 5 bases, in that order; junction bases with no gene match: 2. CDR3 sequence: CASSLQGADEQYF. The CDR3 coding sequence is TGTGCCAGCAGCTTGCAGGGGGCGGACGAGCAGTACTTC.

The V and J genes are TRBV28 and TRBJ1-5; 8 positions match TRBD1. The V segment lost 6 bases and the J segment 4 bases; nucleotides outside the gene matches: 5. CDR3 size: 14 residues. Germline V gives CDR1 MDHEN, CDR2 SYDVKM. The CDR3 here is CASSTTGGNQPQHF. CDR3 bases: TGTGCCAGCAGCACCACAGGGGGAAATCAGCCCCAGCATTTT.

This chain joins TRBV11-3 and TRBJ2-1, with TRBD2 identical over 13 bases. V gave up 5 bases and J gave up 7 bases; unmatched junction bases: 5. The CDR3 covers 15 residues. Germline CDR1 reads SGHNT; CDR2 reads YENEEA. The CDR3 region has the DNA TGTGCCAGCAGCCACCCGGGACTAGCGGGGAATGAGCAGTTCTTC. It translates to CASSHPGLAGNEQFF.

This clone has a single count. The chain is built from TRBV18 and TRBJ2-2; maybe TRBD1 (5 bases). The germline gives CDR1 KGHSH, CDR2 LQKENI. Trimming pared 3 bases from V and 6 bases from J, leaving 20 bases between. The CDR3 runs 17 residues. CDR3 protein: CASSPLQGNKAPGELFF. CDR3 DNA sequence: TGTGCCAGCTCACCGTTGCAGGGAAATAAGGCTCCCGGGGAGCTGTTTTTT. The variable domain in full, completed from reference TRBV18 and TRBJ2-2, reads NAGVMQNPRHLVRRRGQEARLRCSPMKGHSHVYWYRQLPEEGLKFMVYLQKENIIDESGMPKERFSAEFPKEGPSILRIQQVVRGDSAAYFCASSPLQGNKAPGELFFGEGSRLTVL.